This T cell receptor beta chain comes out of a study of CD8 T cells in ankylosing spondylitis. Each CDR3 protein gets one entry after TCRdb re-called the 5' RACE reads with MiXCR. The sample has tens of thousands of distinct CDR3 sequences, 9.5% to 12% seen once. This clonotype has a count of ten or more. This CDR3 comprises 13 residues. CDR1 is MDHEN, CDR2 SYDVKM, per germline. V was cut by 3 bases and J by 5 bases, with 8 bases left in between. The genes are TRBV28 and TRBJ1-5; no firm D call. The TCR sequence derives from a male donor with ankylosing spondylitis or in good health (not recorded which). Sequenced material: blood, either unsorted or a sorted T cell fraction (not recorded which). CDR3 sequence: CASSLFTDQPQHF. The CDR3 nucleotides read TGTGCCAGCAGTTTGTTTACGGATCAGCCCCAGCATTTT.